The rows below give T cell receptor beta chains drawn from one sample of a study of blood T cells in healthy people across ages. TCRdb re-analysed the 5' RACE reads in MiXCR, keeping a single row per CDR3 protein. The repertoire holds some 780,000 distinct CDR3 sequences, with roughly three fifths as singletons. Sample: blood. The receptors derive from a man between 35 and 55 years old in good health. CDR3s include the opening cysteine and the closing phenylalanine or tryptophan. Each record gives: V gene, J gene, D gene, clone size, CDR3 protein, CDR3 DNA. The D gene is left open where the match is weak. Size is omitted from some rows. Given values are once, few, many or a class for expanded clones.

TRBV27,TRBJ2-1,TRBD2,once,CASSYSGGENEQFF,TGTGCCAGCAGTTACAGCGGGGGGGAAAATGAGCAGTTCTTC
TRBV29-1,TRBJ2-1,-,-,CSAISVSSENEQFF,TGCAGCGCTATCAGCGTTTCTAGCGAAAATGAGCAGTTCTTC
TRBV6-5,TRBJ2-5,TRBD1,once,CASSYSPTGVGETQYF,TGTGCCAGCAGTTACTCGCCTACAGGGGTCGGGGAGACCCAGTACTTC
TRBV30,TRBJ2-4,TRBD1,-,CAWVGQGLNIQYF,TGTGCCTGGGTAGGACAGGGGCTGAACATTCAGTACTTC
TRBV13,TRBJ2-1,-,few,CASSFRTINEQFF,TGTGCCAGCAGCTTTAGGACTATCAATGAGCAGTTCTTC
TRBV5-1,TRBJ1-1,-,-,CATHRVSGTEAFF,TGCGCCACCCACAGGGTTAGTGGGACTGAAGCTTTCTTT
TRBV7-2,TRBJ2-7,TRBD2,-,CASSPAGETYEQYF,TGTGCCAGCAGCCCAGCGGGGGAGACCTACGAGCAGTACTTC
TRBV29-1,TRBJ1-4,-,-,CSAGGGHHEKLFF,TGCAGCGCCGGGGGGGGACATCATGAAAAACTGTTTTTT
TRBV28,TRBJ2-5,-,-,CASSSRRTETQYF,TGTGCCAGCAGTTCGAGAAGGACGGAGACCCAGTACTTC
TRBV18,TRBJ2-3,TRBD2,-,CASSPGSAGSTDTQYF,TGTGCCAGCTCCCCAGGCTCAGCGGGGAGCACAGATACGCAGTATTTT
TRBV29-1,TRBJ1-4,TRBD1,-,CSVADRGVQEKLFF,TGCAGCGTCGCAGACAGGGGGGTACAGGAAAAACTGTTTTTT
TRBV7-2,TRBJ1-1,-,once,CASSPQTGYVAFF,TGTGCCAGCAGCCCCCAAACAGGGTATGTCGCTTTCTTT
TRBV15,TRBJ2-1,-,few,CATSRDSGNYNEQFF,TGTGCCACCAGCAGAGATTCAGGGAACTACAATGAGCAGTTCTTC
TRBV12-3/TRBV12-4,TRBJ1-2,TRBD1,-,CATPGGYGYTF,TGTGCCACTCCAGGGGGCTATGGCTACACCTTC
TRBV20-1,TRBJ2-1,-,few,CSARLYRVSNEQFF,TGCAGTGCCAGGTTGTACAGGGTGTCCAATGAGCAGTTCTTC
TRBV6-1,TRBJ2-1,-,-,CASRRVQGGYNEQFF,TGTGCCAGCAGGAGGGTCCAGGGGGGATACAATGAGCAGTTCTTC
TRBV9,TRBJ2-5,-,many,CASSVAGTEQETQYF,TGTGCCAGCAGCGTTGCGGGAACGGAACAAGAGACCCAGTACTTC
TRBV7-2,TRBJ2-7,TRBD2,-,CASSLVRTSGYEQYF,TGTGCCAGCAGCTTAGTTAGGACTAGCGGCTACGAGCAGTACTTC
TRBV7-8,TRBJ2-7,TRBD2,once,CASSSGTSGTYNEQYF,TGTGCCAGCAGCTCAGGGACTAGCGGGACTTACAATGAGCAGTACTTC
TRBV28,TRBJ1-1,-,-,CASRRGGRITEAFF,TGTGCCAGCAGACGAGGCGGTAGGATAACTGAAGCTTTCTTT
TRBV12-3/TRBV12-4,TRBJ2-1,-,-,CASSRPARGLSYNEQFF,TGTGCCAGCAGCCGCCCGGCACGGGGGCTTTCCTACAATGAGCAGTTCTTC
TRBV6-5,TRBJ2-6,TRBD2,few,CASSYAGGSGANVLTF,TGTGCCAGCAGTTACGCGGGAGGCTCTGGGGCCAACGTCCTGACTTTC
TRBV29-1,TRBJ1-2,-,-,CSVEDQGGRSINYGYTF,TGCAGCGTTGAAGATCAGGGCGGCAGGTCTATTAACTATGGCTACACCTTC
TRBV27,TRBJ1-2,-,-,CASSLGSGRYGYTF,TGTGCCAGCAGTTTAGGGTCGGGGCGCTATGGCTACACCTTC
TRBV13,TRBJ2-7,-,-,CASSLQGRLTYEQYF,TGTGCCAGCAGCTTGCAGGGGCGCTTGACCTACGAGCAGTACTTC
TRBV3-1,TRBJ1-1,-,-,CASSQDGRGTEAFF,TGTGCCAGCAGCCAAGATGGGCGAGGCACTGAAGCTTTCTTT
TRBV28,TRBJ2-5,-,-,CASSDGTKKETQYF,TGTGCCAGCAGTGACGGGACAAAAAAAGAGACCCAGTACTTC
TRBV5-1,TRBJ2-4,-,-,CASSLRSGANIQYF,TGCGCCAGCAGCTTGAGGTCCGGGGCAAACATTCAGTACTTC
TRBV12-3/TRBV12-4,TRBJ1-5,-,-,CASSLFEGRQPQHF,TGTGCCAGCAGTTTGTTTGAGGGTCGGCAGCCCCAGCATTTT
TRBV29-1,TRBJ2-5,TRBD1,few,CSAPGQGNAVETQYF,TGCAGCGCCCCGGGACAGGGGAACGCGGTGGAGACCCAGTACTTC
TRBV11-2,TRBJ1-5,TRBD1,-,CASSWDRNQPQHF,TGTGCCAGCAGCTGGGACAGAAATCAGCCCCAGCATTTT
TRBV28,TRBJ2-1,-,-,CASSVERNNEQFF,TGTGCCAGCAGTGTCGAGCGAAACAATGAGCAGTTCTTC
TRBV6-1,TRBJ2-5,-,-,CASWGRIPPGTQYF,TGTGCCAGCTGGGGTCGGATCCCACCCGGGACCCAGTACTTC
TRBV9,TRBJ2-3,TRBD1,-,CASSAPDRVQDTQYF,TGTGCCAGCAGCGCCCCAGACAGGGTTCAAGATACGCAGTATTTT
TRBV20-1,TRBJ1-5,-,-,CSARDQAGVANQPQHF,TGCAGTGCTAGAGATCAAGCTGGGGTCGCGAATCAGCCCCAGCATTTT
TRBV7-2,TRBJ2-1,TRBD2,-,CASSRGTSGLGGEQFF,TGTGCCAGCTCGAGGGGGACTAGCGGGTTGGGCGGTGAGCAGTTCTTC
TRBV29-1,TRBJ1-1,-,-,CSAVKGAEAFF,TGCAGCGCTGTAAAGGGGGCTGAAGCTTTCTTT
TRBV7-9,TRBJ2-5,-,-,CASSPKMDSKRETQYF,TGTGCCAGCAGCCCTAAGATGGACAGCAAAAGGGAGACCCAGTACTTC
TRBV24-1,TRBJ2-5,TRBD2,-,CATSEIPGLAGGQETQYF,TGTGCCACCAGTGAAATCCCGGGACTAGCGGGGGGCCAAGAGACCCAGTACTTC
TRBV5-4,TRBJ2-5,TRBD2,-,CASSSPGLAGEETQYF,TGTGCCAGCAGCAGCCCGGGACTAGCGGGAGAGGAGACCCAGTACTTC
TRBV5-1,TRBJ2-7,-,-,CASSLFGGDSYEQYF,TGCGCCAGCAGCTTGTTTGGCGGGGACTCCTACGAGCAGTACTTC
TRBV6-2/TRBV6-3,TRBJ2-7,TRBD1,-,CASSYEDRGYEQYF,TGTGCCAGCAGTTACGAGGACAGGGGTTACGAGCAGTACTTC
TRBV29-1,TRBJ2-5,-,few,CSVEPHPGETQYF,TGCAGCGTTGAACCACACCCGGGGGAGACCCAGTACTTC
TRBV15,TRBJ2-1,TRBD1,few,CATSRDPLPGQGKNEQFF,TGTGCCACCAGCAGAGATCCGCTTCCAGGACAGGGGAAGAATGAGCAGTTCTTC
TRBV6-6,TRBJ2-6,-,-,CASSYSTQQGSPNVLTF,TGTGCCAGCAGTTACTCCACGCAACAGGGTTCCCCCAACGTCCTGACTTTC
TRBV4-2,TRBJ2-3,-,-,CASSQESRRTDTQYF,TGTGCCAGCAGCCAAGAGAGTCGGCGCACAGATACGCAGTATTTT